This T cell receptor beta chain stems from a study of control samples from healthy donors and cancer patients. CDR3 length: 13 residues. V was clipped by 7 bases and J by 5 bases; unmatched bases: 6. Germline V gene sequence: CDR1 SGHTA, CDR2 FQGNSA. Measured with immunoSEQ multiplex PCR; TCRdb has only the in-frame clones, and not every one. This table has 130,000 or so clones, around nine tenths appearing once. This chain joins TRBV7-2 and TRBJ1-1; 8 nucleotides match TRBD1. This receptor was taken from a man between 50 and 59 years old in good health. The source material was blood. The CDR3 loop is CASTQGARTEAFF. Here the CDR3 DNA reads TGTGCCAGCACCCAGGGGGCGCGAACTGAAGCTTTCTTT.